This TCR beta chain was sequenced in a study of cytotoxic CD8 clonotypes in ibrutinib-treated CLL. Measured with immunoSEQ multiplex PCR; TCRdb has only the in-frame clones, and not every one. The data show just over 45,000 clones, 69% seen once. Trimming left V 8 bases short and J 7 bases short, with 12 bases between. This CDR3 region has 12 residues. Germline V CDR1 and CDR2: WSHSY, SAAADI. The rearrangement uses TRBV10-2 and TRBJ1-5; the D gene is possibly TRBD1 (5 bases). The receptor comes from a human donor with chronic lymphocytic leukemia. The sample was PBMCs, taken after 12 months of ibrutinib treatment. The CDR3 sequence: CASRQGGQPQHF. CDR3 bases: TGCGCCAGCCGGCAGGGAGGACAGCCCCAGCATTTT.